The source of this TCR beta chain is a study of blood T cell repertoires in COVID-19 (TCRdb year 2020). In terms of the full investigation: Samples from collaborators originated in the United States, Italy and Spain and spanned both the acute and convalescent phases of COVID-19. The prospective study material was composed of cDNA or gDNA derived from T cells, B-cell-depleted T cells, or PBMCs. The samples were drawn from the first 160 participants of the ongoing ImmuneRACE study and from over 950 subjects provided by 6 global collaborators. A freely available public database, intended as a resource for researchers studying the immune response to SARS-CoV-2, is where the repertoires were released. Nearly every sample came with metadata listing a de-identified subject ID, COVID-19 status, age in years and sex. Where HLA class I and class II types were available, the types were taken from metadata supplied by the sample provider, not from assay-based typing. Deeply sampled blood TCRbeta repertoires from subjects exposed to, actively infected with, or recovered from COVID-19 were included in the dataset.

The collaborating institutions used their own protocols to collect whole blood in K2EDTA tubes. For TCRbeta analysis, collaborators shipped samples as frozen whole blood, isolated PBMCs, or DNA extracted from either of those sample types. Points the paper makes about the study in general: How much clinical and demographic metadata was included differed by source and by participant, and the metadata was provided uncurated.

CDR1 is given as LNHDA and CDR2 as SQIVND, both from the germline V gene (reference sequence). Including cysteine and phenylalanine, the CDR3 has 13 amino acids. CDR3 DNA only is kept here, 39 bases in frame from base 1. V is clipped by 4 bases and J by 5 bases, and the sequence between their germline boundaries is 11 bases long. In the case of this clone: Its antigen specificity is not known. Base qualities are missing; no much larger clone stands one base away.

TCRbeta CDR3 regions were amplified from genomic DNA using the immunoSEQ Assay, a bias-controlled multiplex PCR. Under the source paper's analysis protocol: Nucleated cell counts per sample were estimated from amplification of reference gene primers within the assay. Sequence reads were collapsed and filtered to measure the absolute abundance of every unique TCRbeta CDR3 rearrangement. Productive Simpson clonality was computed per sample as the square root of Simpson's diversity index over productive rearrangements. This immuneACCESS table, as held by TCRdb, lists in-frame sequences with V and J called but not all clones. Of the missing ones, under half trace to an unresolved V gene in checked studies; the others have no known cause. V and J calls and clone size are as listed in that table; D and trimming were resolved from the DNA. The sample records about 25,000 clones, approximately 81% of which are singletons. Of the sample, under 60% is held by the ten largest clones.

The specimen sequenced was peripheral blood. The chain links TRBV19 with TRBJ2-5; the best D guess is TRBD2, with 6 bases matching. The sequence came from a man aged 50-59 years with active or convalescent COVID-19. The bases read TGTGCCAGTAGTAGGGTGGGAGGTGAGACCCAGTACTTC. This sequence encodes CASSRVGGETQYF. The variable domain in full, with residues beyond the CDR3 obtained from the reference TRBV19 and TRBJ2-5 genes, is DGGITQSPKYLFRKEGQNVTLSCEQNLNHDAMYWYRQDPGQGLRLIYYSQIVNDFQKGDIAEGYSVSREKKESFPLTVTSAQKNPTAFYLCASSRVGGETQYFGPGTRLLVL.